The subject of this entry is one T cell receptor (beta chain). The sample is drawn from a study of blood T cell repertoires in COVID-19. Profiling relied on immunoSEQ multiplex PCR, and the TCRdb table lists in-frame clones only, not all of them. The sample contains around 130,000 clones, about 87% of which appear only once. Sequences were obtained from peripheral blood. The sequence was obtained from a human donor with COVID-19, enrolled during active disease. The donor label of this sample is uncertain.

The CDR3 nucleotides read TGTGCCAGCTCGCTGGGCCAGAGCTCCTACGAGCAGTACTTC. The encoded protein is CASSLGQSSYEQYF. The V call is TRBV6-5, the J call TRBJ2-7, with D unresolved. V gave up 8 bases and J gave up 0 bases, with 14 bases separating them. This CDR3 has 14 residues. Germline values: CDR1 MNHEY, CDR2 SVGAGI.